The sequence of this TCR beta chain was determined in a study of blood T cells in healthy people across ages. With a J-beta primer mix and a sample-barcoded 5' primer, a second PCR ran roughly 6 to 11 cycles. A single record per CDR3 protein comes from TCRdb applying MiXCR to the 5' RACE reads. This table holds around 900,000 distinct CDR3 sequences, 45% to 60% found once. Per individual sample, total RNA of at least 5 micrograms was extracted. CDR3 length: 12 amino acids. Sequences were obtained from blood. The rearrangement uses TRBV21-1 and TRBJ2-5; TRBD2, as called in the table, went unchecked against the DNA. TRBV21-1 constitutes a pseudogene. The source of this sequence is a woman aged 60-75 years in good health. For the CDR3, the DNA is TGTGCCAGCAGCATCACTAGGGAGACCCAGTACTTC. The encoded protein is CASSITRETQYF.